This TCR beta chain was documented in a study of beta chain features in type 1 diabetes. Study overall: Cell yields, gender and age were comparable in patients and healthy donors.

In regard to this clone: Its antigen remains unidentified.

Populations isolated by sorting all had purity greater than 95%. The entirety of the isolated RNA underwent reverse transcription, so expressed TCRB transcripts were sequenced. Sequencing of naive, central memory and regulatory T cell samples gave an average of around 3.6 million reads. The protocol was immunoSEQ multiplex PCR, while the TCRdb copy is restricted to in-frame clones and leaves out a portion. The sample includes 300,000 or so clones, approximately 12% of them seen just once. The CDR3 contains 12 residues. Germline-derived CDR1 and CDR2 are SNHLY and FYNNEI. V dropped 3 bases and J dropped 14 bases, with 14 bases sitting between them. The study, taken as a whole, reports: In all four CD4+ subsets, TCRB CDR3 length was significantly, moderately reduced in type 1 diabetes.

The sequence derives from a young woman with type 1 diabetes. The chain carries TRBV2 and TRBJ2-1; D is undetermined. The sequenced sample consisted of naive CD4+ T cells from blood. The CDR3: CASSDGNSKKFF. As DNA, the CDR3 is TGTGCCAGCAGTGACGGTAATAGCAAGAAGTTCTTC.